A selection of T cell receptor beta chains follows, all from one sample in a study of blood T cells in healthy people across ages. TCRdb fed the 5' RACE reads into MiXCR, producing one record per CDR3 protein. The data contain over 950,000 distinct CDR3 sequences, under 40% of them seen just once; the ten biggest clones take up 10% to 15%. The specimen sequenced was blood. All receptors come from a man aged 18 to 30 in good health. Both conserved end residues are part of each CDR3. The D gene is left open where the match is weak. Some rows have no size entry. The others give once, few or many, or a class for an expanded clone.

v_gene	abundance	j_gene	d_gene	len	CDR3aa	CDR3nt
TRBV7-9	-	TRBJ1-5	-	15	CASSRSEGINQPQHF	TGTGCCAGCAGCCGATCCGAGGGCATCAATCAGCCCCAGCATTTT
TRBV20-1	-	TRBJ2-2	-	15	CSARDGGIGPGELFF	TGCAGTGCTAGAGATGGGGGGATTGGTCCCGGGGAGCTGTTTTTT
TRBV10-3	few	TRBJ1-2	TRBD1	16	CAISGSRQGADYGYTF	TGTGCCATCAGTGGTAGCCGACAGGGGGCGGACTATGGCTACACCTTC
TRBV12-3/TRBV12-4	-	TRBJ2-1	TRBD1	16	CASSPGAGGSGEEQFF	TGTGCCAGCAGTCCCGGGGCAGGGGGCAGTGGGGAGGAGCAGTTCTTC
TRBV24-1	-	TRBJ2-7	-	17	CATSDLGRPRPSYEQYF	TGTGCCACCAGTGATCTCGGAAGGCCCCGGCCTTCCTACGAGCAGTACTTC
TRBV7-2	few	TRBJ1-4	-	16	CASSLFWGATNEKLFF	TGTGCCAGCAGCTTATTTTGGGGTGCTACTAATGAAAAACTGTTTTTT
TRBV9	-	TRBJ2-2	-	14	CASRATPNTGELFF	TGTGCCAGCAGGGCAACACCGAACACCGGGGAGCTGTTTTTT
TRBV12-5	-	TRBJ2-1	-	13	CASGVDVRYEQFF	TGTGCTAGTGGTGTGGACGTAAGATATGAGCAGTTCTTC
TRBV6-2/TRBV6-3	-	TRBJ2-1	-	18	CASSYRRIGGRSVNEQFF	TGTGCCAGCAGTTATCGAAGAATTGGGGGGCGTTCGGTTAATGAGCAGTTCTTC
TRBV4-1	few	TRBJ2-6	-	18	CASSQDRGQPSGANVLTF	TGCGCCAGCAGCCAAGATAGGGGACAACCATCTGGGGCCAACGTCCTGACTTTC
TRBV2	once	TRBJ2-3	TRBD1	14	CASGQGADTDTQYF	TGTGCCAGCGGACAGGGGGCTGACACAGATACGCAGTATTTT
TRBV10-3	few	TRBJ1-5	-	13	CAIRGQNNQPQHF	TGTGCCATCAGAGGACAGAATAATCAGCCCCAGCATTTT
TRBV10-3	-	TRBJ1-2	-	13	CAISETARYGYTF	TGTGCCATCAGTGAGACGGCCCGATATGGCTACACCTTC
TRBV27	few	TRBJ1-1	-	11	CASYGQEEAFF	TGTGCCAGCTACGGGCAGGAGGAAGCTTTCTTT
TRBV6-2/TRBV6-3	few	TRBJ1-5	-	15	CASSYSRISNQPQHF	TGTGCCAGCAGTTACTCACGGATTAGCAATCAGCCCCAGCATTTT
TRBV7-8	-	TRBJ2-1	TRBD2	15	CASSKGAGSHNEQFF	TGTGCCAGCAGTAAAGGAGCGGGGTCCCACAATGAGCAGTTCTTC
TRBV12-3/TRBV12-4	-	TRBJ2-5	TRBD2	16	CASSLDRLAGEETQYF	TGTGCCAGCAGTTTAGATCGCCTAGCGGGGGAAGAGACCCAGTACTTC
TRBV27	many	TRBJ2-1	TRBD2	18	CASSTGTSGGFSYNEQFF	TGTGCCAGCAGTACAGGGACTAGCGGGGGTTTTTCCTACAATGAGCAGTTCTTC
TRBV12-5	-	TRBJ1-5	TRBD1	15	CASGFLTEGGQPQHF	TGTGCTAGTGGTTTTTTAACAGAAGGGGGCCAGCCCCAGCATTTT
TRBV5-1	-	TRBJ1-1	-	12	CASSLVGVEAFF	TGCGCCAGCAGCTTGGTGGGGGTCGAGGCTTTCTTT
TRBV6-2/TRBV6-3	-	TRBJ2-3	-	14	CASSYPGTTDTQYF	TGTGCCAGCAGTTACCCCGGGACCACAGATACGCAGTATTTT
TRBV3-1	few	TRBJ2-4	-	15	CASSQEAGQQNIQYF	TGTGCCAGCAGCCAAGAGGCTGGACAGCAAAACATTCAGTACTTC